Listed below are T cell receptor beta chains from one sample, sequenced in a study of blood T cell repertoires in COVID-19. Assay: immunoSEQ multiplex PCR; the TCRdb copy retains only in-frame clones and omits some. This sample has around 200,000 clones, with over 80% found just once. The sequenced material came from PBMCs or T cells enriched from blood (not recorded which). These receptors all come from a man aged 18 to 30 with acute COVID-19. The CDR3 runs from the conserved cysteine through the conserved F or W. Fields, in order: CDR3 length, D gene, V gene, clone size, J gene, CDR3 protein, CDR3 DNA. D genes are given only for firm matches. Size tells how often a clone was seen (once, few, many) or the class of an expanded clone, and some rows leave it out.

len: 11; d_gene: .; v_gene: TRBV28; abundance: .; j_gene: TRBJ1-1; CDR3aa: CASSSLSEAFF; CDR3nt: TGTGCCAGCAGTTCTTTATCTGAAGCTTTCTTT
len: 16; d_gene: TRBD2; v_gene: TRBV3-1/TRBV3-2; abundance: .; j_gene: TRBJ2-2; CDR3aa: CASSQPGLGNIGELFF; CDR3nt: TGTGCCAGCAGCCAACCGGGACTAGGGAACATCGGGGAGCTGTTTTTT
len: 15; d_gene: TRBD2; v_gene: TRBV19; abundance: .; j_gene: TRBJ2-7; CDR3aa: CASSPTGLADYEQYF; CDR3nt: TGTGCCAGTAGTCCTACGGGACTAGCGGACTACGAGCAGTACTTC
len: 14; d_gene: .; v_gene: TRBV4-1; abundance: .; j_gene: TRBJ2-7; CDR3aa: CASSQDPGSDEQYF; CDR3nt: TGCGCCAGCAGCCAAGATCCGGGATCTGACGAGCAGTACTTC
len: 15; d_gene: TRBD2; v_gene: TRBV10-1; abundance: once; j_gene: TRBJ2-1; CDR3aa: CASSYGLAGYNEQFF; CDR3nt: TGCGCCAGCAGCTACGGACTAGCGGGATACAATGAGCAGTTCTTC
len: 15; d_gene: .; v_gene: TRBV11-3; abundance: .; j_gene: TRBJ2-2; CDR3aa: CASSSRERVPGELFF; CDR3nt: TGTGCCAGCAGCTCCCGAGAGAGGGTTCCCGGGGAGCTGTTTTTT
len: 15; d_gene: TRBD2; v_gene: TRBV29-1; abundance: .; j_gene: TRBJ2-3; CDR3aa: CSVGRVAGGSDTQYF; CDR3nt: TGCAGCGTTGGAAGGGTAGCGGGAGGTTCAGATACGCAGTATTTT
len: 15; d_gene: TRBD2; v_gene: TRBV14; abundance: once; j_gene: TRBJ2-7; CDR3aa: CASSKVSGSSYEQYF; CDR3nt: TGTGCCAGCAGCAAAGTTAGCGGGAGCTCCTACGAGCAGTACTTC
len: 16; d_gene: TRBD2; v_gene: TRBV7-9; abundance: .; j_gene: TRBJ2-3; CDR3aa: CASSPPGLAGAGSQYF; CDR3nt: TGTGCCAGCAGCCCCCCGGGACTAGCGGGAGCGGGGTCGCAGTATTTT
len: 16; d_gene: TRBD1; v_gene: TRBV4-2; abundance: .; j_gene: TRBJ2-7; CDR3aa: CASSQSGTAAAYEQYF; CDR3nt: TGTGCCAGCAGCCAATCCGGGACAGCCGCAGCCTACGAGCAGTACTTC
len: 15; d_gene: .; v_gene: TRBV28; abundance: once; j_gene: TRBJ1-1; CDR3aa: CASSRVGGMNTEAFF; CDR3nt: TGTGCCAGCAGTCGAGTAGGAGGGATGAACACTGAAGCTTTCTTT
len: 17; d_gene: TRBD2; v_gene: TRBV5-1; abundance: .; j_gene: TRBJ2-1; CDR3aa: CASSLEASGILYNEQFF; CDR3nt: TGCGCCAGCAGCTTGGAGGCTAGCGGGATTTTATACAATGAGCAGTTCTTC
len: 15; d_gene: .; v_gene: TRBV11-2; abundance: .; j_gene: TRBJ2-3; CDR3aa: CASSLGQSSTDTQYF; CDR3nt: TGTGCCAGCAGCTTGGGCCAGTCTAGCACAGATACGCAGTATTTT
len: 12; d_gene: .; v_gene: TRBV28; abundance: .; j_gene: TRBJ1-4; CDR3aa: CASSLLNEKLFF; CDR3nt: TGTGCCAGCAGTTTACTTAATGAAAAACTGTTTTTT
len: 15; d_gene: .; v_gene: TRBV10-3; abundance: .; j_gene: TRBJ2-7; CDR3aa: CAIRDGTGVLEGQYF; CDR3nt: TGTGCCATCAGGGACGGTACGGGAGTCCTAGAGGGGCAGTACTTC
len: 14; d_gene: .; v_gene: TRBV28; abundance: .; j_gene: TRBJ1-6; CDR3aa: CASSLEGRESPLHF; CDR3nt: TGTGCCAGCAGTTTAGAGGGAAGGGAGTCACCCCTCCACTTT
len: 15; d_gene: .; v_gene: TRBV19; abundance: few; j_gene: TRBJ1-5; CDR3aa: CASSTYRVSNQPQHF; CDR3nt: TGTGCCAGTAGTACCTACAGAGTTAGCAATCAGCCCCAGCATTTT
len: 12; d_gene: .; v_gene: TRBV28; abundance: .; j_gene: TRBJ1-2; CDR3aa: CASSSNNYGYTF; CDR3nt: TGTGCCAGCAGTTCCAATAACTATGGCTACACCTTC
len: 12; d_gene: TRBD1; v_gene: TRBV5-1; abundance: .; j_gene: TRBJ2-5; CDR3aa: CASRQGQETQYF; CDR3nt: TGCGCCAGCCGACAGGGCCAAGAGACCCAGTACTTC
len: 15; d_gene: TRBD1; v_gene: TRBV6-5; abundance: .; j_gene: TRBJ1-2; CDR3aa: CANTLWTGTNYGYTF; CDR3nt: TGTGCCAATACCCTCTGGACAGGGACTAACTATGGCTACACCTTC
len: 18; d_gene: .; v_gene: TRBV27; abundance: .; j_gene: TRBJ2-5; CDR3aa: CASSLLDGGSGVQETQYF; CDR3nt: TGTGCCAGCAGTTTATTGGATGGGGGGTCGGGAGTACAAGAGACCCAGTACTTC
len: 15; d_gene: TRBD2; v_gene: TRBV28; abundance: .; j_gene: TRBJ2-7; CDR3aa: CASMSGASGRSEQYF; CDR3nt: TGTGCCAGCATGAGCGGGGCTAGCGGGAGATCCGAGCAGTACTTC
len: 13; d_gene: .; v_gene: TRBV27; abundance: few; j_gene: TRBJ1-1; CDR3aa: CASSLNYNTEAFF; CDR3nt: TGTGCCAGCAGTTTAAACTACAACACTGAAGCTTTCTTT
len: 14; d_gene: .; v_gene: TRBV6-1; abundance: .; j_gene: TRBJ1-4; CDR3aa: CASSEVQGNEKLFF; CDR3nt: TGTGCCAGCAGTGAAGTGCAGGGGAATGAAAAACTGTTTTTT
len: 15; d_gene: TRBD1; v_gene: TRBV18; abundance: .; j_gene: TRBJ2-5; CDR3aa: CASSPFRDRQEAQYF; CDR3nt: TGTGCCAGCTCACCCTTCCGGGACAGACAAGAGGCCCAGTACTTC
len: 14; d_gene: TRBD1; v_gene: TRBV6-5; abundance: .; j_gene: TRBJ2-7; CDR3aa: CASRRTGAQNEQYF; CDR3nt: TGTGCCAGCAGGAGGACAGGGGCGCAGAACGAGCAGTACTTC
len: 16; d_gene: .; v_gene: TRBV14; abundance: .; j_gene: TRBJ1-2; CDR3aa: CASSQDRRGGAEGYTF; CDR3nt: TGTGCCAGCAGCCAAGATCGAAGGGGAGGGGCGGAAGGCTACACCTTC
len: 12; d_gene: .; v_gene: TRBV3-1/TRBV3-2; abundance: few; j_gene: TRBJ1-2; CDR3aa: CASSQGAIGYTF; CDR3nt: TGTGCCAGCAGCCAGGGGGCAATAGGCTACACCTTC
len: 14; d_gene: .; v_gene: TRBV6-2/TRBV6-3; abundance: .; j_gene: TRBJ2-3; CDR3aa: CASSSPTGPDTQYF; CDR3nt: TGTGCCAGCAGTTCACCAACAGGGCCAGATACGCAGTATTTT
len: 15; d_gene: TRBD1; v_gene: TRBV19; abundance: .; j_gene: TRBJ2-2; CDR3aa: CASSIEGGDTGELFF; CDR3nt: TGTGCCAGTAGTATAGAAGGGGGCGACACCGGGGAGCTGTTTTTT
len: 13; d_gene: .; v_gene: TRBV10-2; abundance: .; j_gene: TRBJ1-2; CDR3aa: CASSEKGEYGYTF; CDR3nt: TGCGCCAGCAGTGAAAAGGGGGAGTATGGCTACACCTTC
len: 16; d_gene: TRBD2; v_gene: TRBV7-9; abundance: .; j_gene: TRBJ2-7; CDR3aa: CASSQPTSGSSYEQYF; CDR3nt: TGTGCCAGCAGCCAGCCGACTAGCGGGAGCTCTTACGAGCAGTACTTC
len: 16; d_gene: .; v_gene: TRBV18; abundance: .; j_gene: TRBJ2-7; CDR3aa: CASSPPWLQGINEQYF; CDR3nt: TGTGCCAGCTCACCACCGTGGCTACAGGGTATTAACGAGCAGTACTTC
len: 14; d_gene: .; v_gene: TRBV2; abundance: .; j_gene: TRBJ1-1; CDR3aa: CASSGGRVGTEAFF; CDR3nt: TGTGCCAGCAGTGGAGGCAGGGTCGGCACTGAAGCTTTCTTT
len: 15; d_gene: .; v_gene: TRBV27; abundance: .; j_gene: TRBJ2-7; CDR3aa: CASSLYAGTTYEQYF; CDR3nt: TGTGCCAGCAGTTTATACGCCGGGACAACCTACGAGCAGTACTTC
len: 13; d_gene: TRBD1; v_gene: TRBV28; abundance: .; j_gene: TRBJ1-2; CDR3aa: CASSQQGARGYTF; CDR3nt: TGTGCCAGCAGCCAACAGGGGGCGCGGGGCTACACCTTC
len: 14; d_gene: .; v_gene: TRBV5-1; abundance: .; j_gene: TRBJ2-7; CDR3aa: CASGGERDGNEQYF; CDR3nt: TGCGCCAGCGGCGGGGAGAGGGATGGAAACGAGCAGTACTTC
len: 13; d_gene: .; v_gene: TRBV19; abundance: .; j_gene: TRBJ2-2; CDR3aa: CASSIGGSGELFF; CDR3nt: TGTGCCAGTAGTATCGGGGGTTCCGGGGAGCTGTTTTTT
len: 21; d_gene: .; v_gene: TRBV6-1; abundance: .; j_gene: TRBJ2-2; CDR3aa: CASSEQGESEGRSKGTGELFF; CDR3nt: TGTGCCAGCAGTGAACAAGGGGAATCAGAGGGGAGGAGCAAGGGGACCGGGGAGCTGTTTTTT
len: 15; d_gene: TRBD2; v_gene: TRBV5-1; abundance: .; j_gene: TRBJ2-7; CDR3aa: CASSLALAGTYEQYF; CDR3nt: TGCGCCAGCAGCTTGGCACTAGCGGGGACCTACGAGCAGTACTTC
len: 16; d_gene: .; v_gene: TRBV4-2; abundance: .; j_gene: TRBJ2-3; CDR3aa: CASSQGLPRGTDTQYF; CDR3nt: TGTGCCAGCAGCCAAGGACTCCCGAGGGGCACAGATACGCAGTATTTT
len: 15; d_gene: .; v_gene: TRBV27; abundance: few; j_gene: TRBJ1-6; CDR3aa: CASSLVRGGNSPLHF; CDR3nt: TGTGCCAGCAGTTTAGTCAGGGGAGGGAATTCACCCCTCCACTTT
len: 12; d_gene: .; v_gene: TRBV28; abundance: .; j_gene: TRBJ2-7; CDR3aa: CATKPTEYEQYF; CDR3nt: TGTGCCACTAAACCGACTGAGTACGAGCAGTACTTC